These T cell receptor beta chains were read from a single sample in a study of shared clonotypes between healthy human individuals. The repertoire was sequenced with immunoSEQ multiplex PCR; TCRdb's copy has only in-frame clones and lacks some. The sample comprises 2 million to 2.5 million clones, 90% to 96% of which are singletons, and over 0.1% rests with the top ten. Input material: naive CD4+ T cells sorted from blood. Every receptor here comes from a man younger than 30 in good health. Each CDR3 is given with its conserved first and last residue. D genes are given only for firm matches. Clone sizes are given selectively: once, few, many, or a class where the clone is expanded.

V,D,J,length,size,CDR3,DNA
TRBV9,-,TRBJ2-7,15,-,CASSRGPTSSYEQYF,TGTGCCAGCAGCCGCGGCCCTACCAGCTCCTACGAGCAGTACTTC
TRBV10-2,TRBD2,TRBJ2-1,13,-,CAGWTSETNEQFF,TGCGCCGGATGGACTAGCGAGACAAATGAGCAGTTCTTC
TRBV2,TRBD2,TRBJ2-5,15,-,CASWTPKSGGGTQYF,TGTGCCAGCTGGACGCCTAAAAGTGGGGGGGGGACCCAGTACTTC
TRBV4-1,TRBD1,TRBJ2-1,16,-,CASSYAGTGPYNEQFF,TGCGCCAGCAGCTACGCCGGGACAGGACCCTACAATGAGCAGTTCTTC
TRBV9,-,TRBJ2-5,13,-,CASSETSQETQYF,TGTGCCAGCAGCGAGACTAGTCAAGAGACCCAGTACTTC
TRBV4-2,TRBD1,TRBJ1-1,14,-,CASSQTGTNTEAFF,TGTGCCAGCAGCCAGACAGGGACCAACACTGAAGCTTTCTTT
TRBV6-1,TRBD1,TRBJ1-4,13,-,CASSVDRAEKLFF,TGTGCCAGCAGTGTTGACAGGGCAGAAAAACTGTTTTTT
TRBV7-2,-,TRBJ1-2,18,-,CASSETLPGEVKMDGYTF,TGTGCCAGCAGCGAAACGCTGCCAGGGGAGGTAAAGATGGATGGCTACACCTTC
TRBV5-1,-,TRBJ1-2,15,once,CASSSGSGGYYGYTF,TGCGCCAGCAGCTCCGGCTCGGGGGGATACTATGGCTACACCTTC
TRBV9,-,TRBJ1-1,14,-,CASSVGTVNTEAFF,TGTGCCAGCAGCGTCGGGACGGTGAACACTGAAGCTTTCTTT
TRBV5-1,-,TRBJ2-5,15,-,CASSLVQRYQETQYF,TGCGCCAGCAGCTTGGTACAGAGGTACCAAGAGACCCAGTACTTC
TRBV28,TRBD1,TRBJ1-2,13,-,CASSTRQGFGYTF,TGTGCCAGCAGCACCCGACAGGGGTTTGGCTACACCTTC
TRBV1,-,TRBJ1-6,18,-,CTSSQVIPGDSYNSPLHF,TGCACCAGCAGCCAAGTAATTCCGGGTGACTCCTATAATTCACCCCTCCACTTT
TRBV5-4,TRBD1,TRBJ1-6,14,few,CASSGGQLNSPLHF,TGTGCCAGCAGCGGGGGACAGTTGAATTCACCCCTCCACTTT
TRBV29-1,-,TRBJ1-3,13,-,CSVEIVSGNTIYF,TGCAGCGTTGAGATAGTCTCTGGAAACACCATATATTTT
TRBV5-1,-,TRBJ2-2,14,-,CASSLEGFSGELFF,TGCGCCAGCAGCTTGGAGGGATTTTCCGGGGAGCTGTTTTTT
TRBV6-1,-,TRBJ1-1,16,-,CASSELAWGSDTEAFF,TGTGCCAGCAGTGAATTAGCATGGGGTAGTGACACTGAAGCTTTCTTT
TRBV30,-,TRBJ2-1,13,-,CAWSFRAYNEQFF,TGTGCCTGGAGTTTTCGGGCCTACAATGAGCAGTTCTTC
TRBV5-1,TRBD2,TRBJ2-3,15,-,CASSLDWRGADTQYF,TGCGCCAGCAGCTTGGATTGGCGGGGGGCAGATACGCAGTATTTT
TRBV11-2,-,TRBJ1-5,15,-,CASSISLSLDQPQHF,TGTGCCAGCAGCATATCCTTGTCCCTCGATCAGCCCCAGCATTTT
TRBV4-1,-,TRBJ1-1,17,-,CASRQPGPRNRNTEAFF,TGCGCCAGCAGACAACCGGGACCCCGAAATCGCAACACTGAAGCTTTCTTT
TRBV6-5,TRBD1,TRBJ1-6,15,-,CASSYSGTGGSPLHF,TGTGCCAGCAGTTACTCTGGGACAGGGGGTTCACCCCTCCACTTT
TRBV27,TRBD2,TRBJ2-7,15,-,CASSSRLAGPYEQYF,TGTGCCAGCAGTAGCCGACTAGCGGGGCCCTACGAGCAGTACTTC
TRBV5-1,TRBD1,TRBJ1-5,14,-,CASSSTGVEQPQHF,TGCGCCAGCAGCTCGACAGGGGTGGAGCAGCCCCAGCATTTT
TRBV10-1,TRBD2,TRBJ2-5,16,-,CASSESSTSGQETQYF,TGCGCCAGCAGTGAGTCGAGTACTAGCGGACAAGAGACCCAGTACTTC
TRBV30,TRBD2,TRBJ2-3,17,-,CAWNSRRTSGGADTQYF,TGTGCCTGGAATTCAAGACGGACTAGCGGGGGGGCAGATACGCAGTATTTT
TRBV19,TRBD2,TRBJ2-7,15,-,CASSPGLAGFDEQYF,TGTGCCAGTAGTCCTGGACTAGCGGGGTTCGACGAGCAGTACTTC
TRBV18,-,TRBJ1-3,15,-,CASSPQGLSGNTIYF,TGTGCCAGCTCACCACAGGGCCTCTCTGGAAACACCATATATTTT
TRBV28,-,TRBJ2-2,15,-,CASIAGGPNTGELFF,TGTGCCAGCATTGCAGGGGGGCCGAACACCGGGGAGCTGTTTTTT
TRBV7-9,TRBD1,TRBJ1-4,15,few,CASSLAGTGNEKLFF,TGTGCCAGCAGCTTAGCCGGGACAGGGAATGAAAAACTGTTTTTT
TRBV4-1,-,TRBJ1-6,16,-,CASSQEGEGYNSPLHF,TGCGCCAGCAGCCAAGAAGGCGAGGGTTATAATTCACCCCTCCACTTT
TRBV11-2,TRBD2,TRBJ2-7,15,-,CASSFGLAEAYEQYF,TGTGCCAGCAGTTTCGGACTAGCGGAAGCCTACGAGCAGTACTTC
TRBV5-5,-,TRBJ2-5,14,-,CASSLGLGGETQYF,TGTGCCAGCAGCTTAGGGTTAGGTGGAGAGACCCAGTACTTC
TRBV5-1,TRBD1,TRBJ2-7,15,once,CASSLEGTAAHEQYF,TGCGCCAGCAGCTTGGAGGGGACAGCCGCCCACGAGCAGTACTTC
TRBV18,-,TRBJ1-2,15,-,CASSPRTEANYGYTF,TGTGCCAGCTCACCACGTACTGAAGCTAACTATGGCTACACCTTC
TRBV30,-,TRBJ1-2,17,-,CAWSVGQTRRTGYGYTF,TGTGCCTGGAGTGTAGGTCAAACTCGGAGAACTGGCTATGGCTACACCTTC
TRBV7-3,-,TRBJ2-7,14,-,CASSLYSGDYEQYF,TGTGCCAGCAGCTTGTACTCCGGCGACTACGAGCAGTACTTC